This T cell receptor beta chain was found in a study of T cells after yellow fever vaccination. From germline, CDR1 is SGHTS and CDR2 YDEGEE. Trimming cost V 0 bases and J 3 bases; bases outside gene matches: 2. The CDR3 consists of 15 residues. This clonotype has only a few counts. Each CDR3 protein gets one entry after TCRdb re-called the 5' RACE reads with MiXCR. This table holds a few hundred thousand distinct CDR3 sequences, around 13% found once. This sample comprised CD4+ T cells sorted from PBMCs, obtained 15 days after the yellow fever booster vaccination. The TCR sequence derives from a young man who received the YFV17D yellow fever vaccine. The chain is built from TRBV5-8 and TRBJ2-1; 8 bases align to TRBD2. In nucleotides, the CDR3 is TGTGCCAGCAGCTTGGCGGGGGGGAACTACAATGAGCAGTTCTTC. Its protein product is CASSLAGGNYNEQFF.